A selection of T cell receptor beta chains follows, all from one sample in a study of tumor and adjacent non-tumor tissue in lung cancer. TCRdb itself ran the multiplex PCR reads through MiXCR, one entry per CDR3 protein. This sample has tens of thousands of distinct CDR3 sequences, with around 78% found just once. The sample was lung tumor tissue. The receptors originated from a man aged 60 to 69 with non-small cell lung cancer. Both conserved end residues are part of each CDR3. Each record gives: J gene, V gene, clone size, D gene, CDR3 protein, CDR3 DNA. D genes are given only for firm matches. Size is stated for part of the rows, as once, few or many counts, or as a class when the clone is expanded.

TRBJ1-1	TRBV2	NA	NA	CATRRGSLNTEALF	TGTGCCACTAGACGGGGCTCCTTGAACACTGAAGCTCTCTTT
TRBJ1-1	TRBV6-1	once	NA	CFTSALARAEAFF	TGTTTCACCTCAGCTTTGGCACGCGCTGAAGCTTTCTTT
TRBJ2-6	TRBV10-1	NA	TRBD1	CASSPGQSGWANVLVF	TGCGCCAGCAGTCCGGGACAGTCAGGTTGGGCCAACGTCCTGGTTTTC
TRBJ2-7	TRBV10-3	NA	NA	CASEGWVGLWVPEQYF	TGTGCCTCAGAGGGCTGGGTGGGCCTGTGGGTTCCCGAGCAGTACTTC
TRBJ2-3	TRBV5-4	NA	NA	CANSLGRGTDMQYF	TGTGCCAACAGCTTGGGGCGGGGCACAGATATGCAGTATTTT
TRBJ2-3	TRBV14	few	TRBD2	CASSQELAGADTQYF	TGTGCCAGCAGCCAAGAACTAGCGGGAGCAGATACGCAATATTTT
TRBJ2-3	TRBV20-1	NA	NA	CSTSTGTDTQYF	TGCAGCACTAGCACAGGCACAGATACGCAGTATTTT
TRBJ2-7	TRBV10-2	medium-sized	TRBD2	CASKQAGGAYEQYF	TGCGCCAGCAAGCAAGCGGGGGGGGCCTACGAGCAGTACTTC
TRBJ1-6	TRBV6-5	NA	NA	CVSSYGSLANPPLHF	TGTGTCAGCAGTTACGGGAGTCTTGCTAATCCACCCCTCCACTTT
TRBJ2-2	TRBV5-4	NA	NA	CASSLGGTRELFF	TGTGCCAGCAGCTTGGGCGGCACCCGGGAGCTGTTTTTT
TRBJ1-6	TRBV6-5	NA	NA	CVTHGGGRNSSLHF	TGTGTCACCCATGGGGGCGGACGGAATTCATCCCTCCACTTT
TRBJ2-7	TRBV24-1	NA	NA	CATSDSLRPTGEQYF	TGTGCCACCAGTGATTCTCTACGACCGACAGGCGAGCAGTACTTC
TRBJ2-3	TRBV20-1	NA	TRBD2	CSATSGNTDTPYF	TGTAGTGCTACTAGCGGGAACACAGATACGCCGTATTTT
TRBJ2-6	TRBV10-3	NA	TRBD2	CAVSEHGTSGRDSGANVLTF	TGTGCCGTCAGTGAACATGGGACTAGTGGGAGGGACTCTGGGGCCAACGTACTAACTTTC
TRBJ2-4	TRBV29-1	NA	NA	CSVCVRGNIQYF	TGCAGCGTATGTGTACGGGGAAACATTCAGTACTTC
TRBJ2-1	TRBV5-6	NA	NA	CASGLEHNEQFF	TGTGCCAGCGGCCTCGAACACAATGAACAGTTCTTC
TRBJ2-2	TRBV29-1	NA	NA	CRVGRGAVTGELFF	TGCAGAGTTGGTCGCGGGGCGGTCACCGGGGAGCTGTTTTTT
TRBJ1-1	TRBV6-6	NA	NA	CARSYSGSSEAFF	TGTGCCAGAAGTTACTCGGGAAGCTCTGAAGCTTTCTTT
TRBJ2-1	TRBV25-1	few	NA	CASSETYGGVSSYNEQFF	TGTGCCAGCAGTGAAACTTACGGCGGGGTGAGCTCCTACAATGAGCAGTTCTTC
TRBJ2-2	TRBV29-1	once	NA	CSVGGAGDSGELFF	TGCAGCGTTGGCGGGGCAGGGGACTCCGGGGAGCTGTTTTTT
TRBJ2-3	TRBV20-1	many	NA	CSARPWGGRTDTQYF	TGCAGTGCTAGACCGTGGGGCGGCCGCACAGATACGCAGTATTTT
TRBJ2-7	TRBV11-3	NA	NA	CASNPPGQGTREQYF	TGTGCCAGCAACCCTCCGGGGCAGGGGACTCGGGAGCAGTACTTC
TRBJ2-3	TRBV12-3/TRBV12-4	NA	TRBD2	CATSRASGSKDTQYF	TGTGCCACCAGTCGGGCTAGCGGCAGCAAAGATACGCAGTATTTT
TRBJ2-7	TRBV11-1	NA	TRBD2	CASISMGGNYEQYF	TGTGCCAGCATCTCAATGGGAGGGAACTACGAGCAGTACTTC
TRBJ1-1	TRBV11-3	few	NA	CASSLGENTEAIF	TGTGCCAGCAGCTTAGGGGAAAACACTGAAGCTATCTTT
TRBJ2-5	TRBV29-1	medium-sized	NA	CSVEDRAYQETQYF	TGCAGCGTTGAAGACAGGGCGTACCAAGAGACCCAGTACTTC
TRBJ1-2	TRBV6-1	NA	TRBD1	CACSVAAGGAYGYTF	TGCGCCTGCAGTGTCGCAGCAGGGGGGGCCTATGGCTACACCTTC
TRBJ2-3	TRBV12-3/TRBV12-4	once	TRBD1	CASSPDGTGRTDTQYF	TGTGCCAGCAGTCCGGACGGGACAGGGAGGACAGATACGCAGTATTTT
TRBJ2-5	TRBV11-1	NA	NA	CASRTGTAGKETQYF	TGTGCCAGCAGGACTGGGACCGCCGGTAAAGAGACCCAGTACTTC
TRBJ1-1	TRBV6-6	NA	TRBD1	CACSLLPLGQVSEAFF	TGTGCCTGCAGCCTCCTACCCCTGGGACAGGTTTCTGAAGCTTTCTTT
TRBJ1-1	TRBV5-6	few	TRBD1	CASSLGQGTTETFF	TGTGCCAGCAGCCTGGGACAGGGGACCACTGAAACTTTCTTT
TRBJ2-7	TRBV6-1	NA	TRBD2	CASCAVAAGGLSYEQYF	TGTGCCAGCTGTGCGGTAGCGGCGGGAGGGCTCTCCTACGAGCAGTACTTC
TRBJ2-2	TRBV30	few	NA	CAWSEGSGELFF	TGTGCCTGGAGTGAGGGGTCCGGGGAGCTGTTTTTT
TRBJ2-3	TRBV20-1	NA	TRBD2	CSARTGTSGVTDMQYF	TGCAGTGCTAGAACTGGGACTAGCGGGGTCACAGATATGCAGTATTTT
TRBJ2-5	TRBV20-1	many	NA	CSADVEETQYF	TGCAGTGCTGACGTCGAAGAGACCCAGTACTTC
TRBJ2-7	TRBV7-9	few	TRBD1	CASSPSTGSHEQYF	TGTGCCAGCAGCCCGTCGACAGGGAGCCACGAGCAGTACTTC
TRBJ1-5	TRBV28	NA	NA	CASSSLTGGSNQPQHF	TGTGCCAGCAGTTCATTGACAGGAGGTAGCAATCAGCCCCAGCATTTT
TRBJ1-3	TRBV6-5	NA	NA	CANSETSPRSSGNTIYF	TGTGCCAACAGCGAAACCTCCCCGCGGTCCTCTGGAAACACGATATATTTT